Described below is a single T cell receptor beta chain sequence and its context. Antigen specificity is unknown. This sample is drawn from a study of regulatory T cells in long-lasting Graves disease. Study at large: Over 5 years of antithyroid drugs with positive TSH receptor antibodies was taken to mean persistent Graves' disease. Findings of the study overall: Among the persistent patients, 2,500 to 3,500 public clonotypes were shared, more than the approximately 1,000 shared among new patients.

TCR beta libraries were built with iRepertoire HTBI primers and Arm-PCR of CDR3 regions. A single record per CDR3 protein comes from TCRdb applying MiXCR to the multiplex PCR reads. Counted here are around 340,000 distinct CDR3 sequences, around 19% occurring once; the ten biggest clones make up less than 30%. The time point here: persistent/refractory GD, antithyroid drugs over 5 years with positive TRAb. Researchers made the TCR library from RNA that was extracted from PBMCs. The source is a female donor with Graves disease. The material was peripheral blood mononuclear cells (PBMCs), obtained when the disease was refractory, from a patient treated with antithyroid drugs.

CDR3 protein: CASSPSASPTEAFF. The CDR3 DNA sequence: TGTGCCAGCTCACCGTCGGCGAGCCCCACTGAAGCTTTCTTT. The chain carries TRBV18 and TRBJ1-1; D unresolved. V shed 3 bases and J shed 4 bases, with 12 bases lying between them. In germline, CDR1 is KGHSH, CDR2 LQKENI. CDR3 length: 14 amino acids.